A selection of T cell receptor beta chains follows, all from one sample in a study of neurological immune-mediated disorders. TCRdb ran MiXCR on the 5' RACE reads and lists one entry per CDR3 protein. The table shows tens of thousands of distinct CDR3 sequences, with 24% occurring only once. The sequencing input was PBMCs. The receptors here all came from a man in his 60s with HTLV-1-associated myelopathy (HAM/TSP). Each CDR3 is given with its conserved first and last residue. The D gene is left open where the match is weak. Some rows mark clone size as missing; the rest say once, few, many or name a class of expanded clone.

j_gene	v_gene	abundance	d_gene	CDR3aa	CDR3nt
TRBJ1-1	TRBV5-1	many	NA	CASSLTGRGTEAFF	TGCGCCAGCAGCTTGACCGGGCGAGGGACTGAAGCTTTCTTT
TRBJ2-1	TRBV29-1	many	NA	CSVATGHYNEQFF	TGCAGCGTAGCTACGGGACACTACAATGAGCAGTTCTTC
TRBJ2-1	TRBV6-5	many	TRBD2	CASSPLELAGWRSYNEQFF	TGTGCCAGCAGTCCTCTCGAGCTAGCGGGATGGAGGTCCTACAATGAGCAGTTCTTC
TRBJ2-5	TRBV9	once	NA	CASSAYGGWETQYF	TGTGCCAGCAGCGCCTATGGGGGGTGGGAGACCCAGTACTTC
TRBJ2-3	TRBV28	medium-sized	NA	CASSPDSSTDTQYF	TGTGCCAGCAGTCCCGACAGTTCCACAGATACGCAGTATTTT
TRBJ2-2	TRBV24-1	NA	TRBD1	CATSDLTGGDTGELFF	TGTGCCACCAGTGATTTGACAGGGGGAGACACCGGGGAGCTGTTTTTT
TRBJ1-3	TRBV28	many	NA	CAGAGGSSGNTIYF	TGTGCCGGGGCGGGGGGGAGCTCTGGAAACACCATATATTTT
TRBJ2-1	TRBV10-3	many	NA	CAITEVGLEQFF	TGTGCCATCACCGAGGTGGGCCTTGAGCAGTTCTTC
TRBJ2-5	TRBV29-1	NA	TRBD1	CSVGTSGTGAQETQYF	TGCAGCGTTGGGACCTCCGGGACAGGGGCCCAAGAGACCCAGTACTTC
TRBJ2-5	TRBV7-3	many	NA	CASSLGRGVEETQYF	TGTGCCAGCAGCCTAGGGCGCGGGGTCGAAGAGACCCAGTACTTC
TRBJ2-7	TRBV5-1	many	NA	CASSLDRNEQYF	TGCGCCAGCAGCTTGGATCGGAACGAGCAGTACTTC
TRBJ2-7	TRBV28	NA	NA	CASSFYQSYEQYF	TGTGCCAGCAGTTTTTACCAATCCTACGAGCAGTACTTC
TRBJ1-1	TRBV19	NA	NA	CASKMAWPMNTEAFF	TGTGCCAGTAAAATGGCCTGGCCAATGAACACTGAAGCTTTCTTT